The present T cell receptor (beta chain) was sequenced within a study of T cell clones after liver transplantation. Study-level information: TCRbeta sequencing after a pre-transplant mixed lymphocyte reaction identified graft-donor-reactive clones, later tracked in post-transplant blood. Subjects received no induction therapy and standard immunosuppression until randomization at 12-24 months post-transplant. Tolerant meant at least one year fully off immunosuppression without liver enzymes above twice normal.

TCRdb keeps only in-frame clones here, not all; method: immunoSEQ multiplex PCR. This sample has tens of thousands of clones, with over 60% found just once. Study observations and caveats: In 5 of 8 subjects, circulating graft-donor-reactive CD4 TCRbeta sequences fell significantly after transplant.

The CDR3 has 13 amino acids. CDR1 and CDR2 from the germline V gene are GTSNPN and SVGIG (reference sequence). V lost 5 bases, J lost 5 bases, and 15 bases lay in between. Concerning this clone: The target antigen is unknown.

The V call is TRBV30, the J call TRBJ1-1; no clear D. This receptor was taken from a human patient who received a liver transplant. Some T cells may be provided by the graft donor. The sequenced sample was CD4+ T cells from blood, obtained at the 22-month timepoint. As DNA, the CDR3 is TGTGCCTGGGCCTCCTCGGGTTTTACTGAAGCTTTCTTT. The encoded protein is CAWASSGFTEAFF.